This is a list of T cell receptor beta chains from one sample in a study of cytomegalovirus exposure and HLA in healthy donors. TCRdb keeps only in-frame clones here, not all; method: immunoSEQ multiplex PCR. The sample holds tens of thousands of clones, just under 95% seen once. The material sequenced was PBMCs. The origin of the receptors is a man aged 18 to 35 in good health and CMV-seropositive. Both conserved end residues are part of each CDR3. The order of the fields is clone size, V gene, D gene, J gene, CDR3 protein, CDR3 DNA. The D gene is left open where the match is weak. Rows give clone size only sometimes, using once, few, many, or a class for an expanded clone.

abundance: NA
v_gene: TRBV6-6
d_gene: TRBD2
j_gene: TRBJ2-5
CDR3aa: CASSYLAGREETQYF
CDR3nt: TGTGCCAGCAGTTACTTAGCGGGCAGGGAAGAGACCCAGTACTTC

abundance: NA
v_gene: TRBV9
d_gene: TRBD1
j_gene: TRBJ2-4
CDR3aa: CASSVAPGQPKNIQYF
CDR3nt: TGTGCCAGCAGCGTAGCCCCGGGACAGCCCAAAAACATTCAGTACTTC

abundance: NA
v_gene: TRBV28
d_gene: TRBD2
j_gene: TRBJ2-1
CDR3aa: CASSFGGGGNNEQFF
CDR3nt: TGTGCCAGCAGTTTCGGCGGGGGGGGCAACAATGAGCAGTTCTTC

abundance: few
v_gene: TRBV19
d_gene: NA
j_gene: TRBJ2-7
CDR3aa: CASSIPGGPYEQYF
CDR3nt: TGTGCCAGTAGTATCCCCGGAGGTCCCTACGAGCAGTACTTC

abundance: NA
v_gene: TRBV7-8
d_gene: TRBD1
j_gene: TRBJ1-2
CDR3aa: CASSFQGQGNYGYTF
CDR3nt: TGTGCCAGCAGCTTTCAAGGACAGGGAAACTATGGCTACACCTTC

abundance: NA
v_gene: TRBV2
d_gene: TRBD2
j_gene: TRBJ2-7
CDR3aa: CAGGGTENYEQYF
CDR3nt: TGTGCCGGGGGGGGGACGGAAAACTACGAGCAGTACTTC

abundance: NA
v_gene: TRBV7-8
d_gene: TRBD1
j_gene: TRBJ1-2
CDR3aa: CASSGLTGADGYTF
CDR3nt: TGTGCCAGCAGCGGCCTGACAGGGGCTGATGGCTACACCTTC

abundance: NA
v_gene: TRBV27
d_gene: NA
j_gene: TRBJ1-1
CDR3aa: CASSLRGDTEAFF
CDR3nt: TGTGCCAGCAGTCTTCGGGGGGACACTGAAGCTTTCTTT

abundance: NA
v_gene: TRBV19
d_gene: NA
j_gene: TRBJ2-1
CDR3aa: CASSKRNPSNEQFF
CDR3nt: TGTGCCAGTAGTAAGAGAAATCCCTCAAATGAGCAGTTCTTC

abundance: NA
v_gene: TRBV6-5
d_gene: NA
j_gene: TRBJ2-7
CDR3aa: CASNNIRDTQYF
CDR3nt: TGTGCCAGCAACAACATTAGGGACACGCAGTACTTC

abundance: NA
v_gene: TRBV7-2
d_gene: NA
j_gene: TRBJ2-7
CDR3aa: CASSLGGRDYEQYF
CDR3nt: TGTGCCAGCAGCTTAGGCGGCAGGGACTACGAGCAGTACTTC

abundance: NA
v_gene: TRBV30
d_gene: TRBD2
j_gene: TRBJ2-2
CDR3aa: CAWSGTSQYGGELFF
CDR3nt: TGTGCCTGGAGCGGGACTAGCCAATATGGCGGGGAGCTGTTTTTT

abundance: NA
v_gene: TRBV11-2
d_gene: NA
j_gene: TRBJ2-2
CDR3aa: CASSLDRTNTGELFF
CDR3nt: TGTGCCAGCAGCTTAGACAGAACGAACACCGGGGAGCTGTTTTTT

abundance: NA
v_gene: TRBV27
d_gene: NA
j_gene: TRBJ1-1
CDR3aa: CASGPRGNTEAFF
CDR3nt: TGTGCCAGCGGCCCGAGAGGGAACACTGAAGCTTTCTTT

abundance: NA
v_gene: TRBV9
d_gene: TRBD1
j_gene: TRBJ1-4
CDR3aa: CASSVQGVINEKLFF
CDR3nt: TGTGCCAGCAGCGTACAGGGGGTCATAAATGAAAAACTGTTTTTT

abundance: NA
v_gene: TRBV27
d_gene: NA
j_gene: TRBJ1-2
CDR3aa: CASSLSLSGEGYTF
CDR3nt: TGTGCCAGCAGTTTATCACTGTCCGGGGAAGGCTACACCTTC

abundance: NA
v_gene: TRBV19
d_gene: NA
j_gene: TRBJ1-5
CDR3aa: CASRAIQAVGNQPQHF
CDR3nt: TGTGCCAGTAGGGCAATACAGGCAGTCGGCAATCAGCCCCAGCATTTT

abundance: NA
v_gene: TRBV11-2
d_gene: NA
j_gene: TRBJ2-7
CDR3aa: CASSLVRTTRSEQYF
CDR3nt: TGTGCCAGCAGCTTAGTGAGGACAACGAGAAGCGAGCAGTACTTC

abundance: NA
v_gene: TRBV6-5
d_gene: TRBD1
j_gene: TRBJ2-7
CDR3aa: CASSSGQGAYEQYF
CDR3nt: TGTGCCAGCAGTTCCGGACAGGGGGCGTACGAGCAGTACTTC

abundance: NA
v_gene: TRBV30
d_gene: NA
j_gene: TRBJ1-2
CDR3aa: CAWSGAEENGYTF
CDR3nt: TGTGCCTGGAGTGGGGCGGAGGAGAATGGCTACACCTTC

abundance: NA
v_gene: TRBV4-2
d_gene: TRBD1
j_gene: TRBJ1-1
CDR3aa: CASSQEVTGVVAFF
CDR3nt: TGTGCCAGCAGCCAAGAGGTCACAGGGGTTGTAGCTTTCTTT

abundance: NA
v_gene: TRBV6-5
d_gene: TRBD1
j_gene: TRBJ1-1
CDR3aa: CASSSTGGRNTEAFF
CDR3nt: TGTGCCAGCAGCAGCACAGGGGGCCGGAACACTGAAGCTTTCTTT

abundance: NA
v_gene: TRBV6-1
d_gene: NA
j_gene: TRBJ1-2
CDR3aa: CASSEAPGLYGYTF
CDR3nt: TGTGCCAGCAGTGAAGCGCCAGGGCTCTATGGCTACACCTTC

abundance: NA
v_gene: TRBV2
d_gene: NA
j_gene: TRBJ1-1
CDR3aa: CASSVSHPRDTEAFF
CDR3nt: TGTGCCAGCAGTGTTAGCCATCCCAGGGACACTGAAGCTTTCTTT

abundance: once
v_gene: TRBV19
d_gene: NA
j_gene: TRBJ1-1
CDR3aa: CASETGGATEAFF
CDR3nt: TGTGCCAGTGAGACTGGCGGGGCCACTGAAGCTTTCTTT

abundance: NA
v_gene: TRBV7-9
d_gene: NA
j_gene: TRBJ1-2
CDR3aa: CASSIQSGPFGYTF
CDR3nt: TGTGCCAGCAGCATCCAATCTGGGCCTTTCGGCTACACCTTC

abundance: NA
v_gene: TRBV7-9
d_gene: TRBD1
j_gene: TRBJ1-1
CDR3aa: CASSLNRGTEAFF
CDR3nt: TGTGCCAGCAGCTTAAACAGGGGGACTGAAGCTTTCTTT

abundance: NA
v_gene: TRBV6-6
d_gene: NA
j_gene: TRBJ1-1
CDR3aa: CASHQQGGSIEAFF
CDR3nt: TGTGCCAGCCACCAACAGGGAGGGAGCATTGAAGCTTTCTTT

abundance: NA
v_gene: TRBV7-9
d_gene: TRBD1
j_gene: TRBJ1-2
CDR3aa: CASSLSGTENYGYTF
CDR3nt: TGTGCCAGCAGCTTATCTGGGACAGAGAACTATGGCTACACCTTC

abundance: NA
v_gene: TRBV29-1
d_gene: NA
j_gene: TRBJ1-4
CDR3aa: CSVTGATNEKLFF
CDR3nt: TGCAGCGTTACCGGTGCAACTAATGAAAAACTGTTTTTT

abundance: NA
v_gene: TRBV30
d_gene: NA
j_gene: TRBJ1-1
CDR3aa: CAWSAGGFTEAFF
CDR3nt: TGTGCCTGGAGTGCGGGAGGTTTCACTGAAGCTTTCTTT

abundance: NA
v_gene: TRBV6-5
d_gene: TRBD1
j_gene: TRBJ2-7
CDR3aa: CASSYATGGPYEQYF
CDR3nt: TGTGCCAGCAGTTACGCAACAGGGGGCCCCTACGAGCAGTACTTC

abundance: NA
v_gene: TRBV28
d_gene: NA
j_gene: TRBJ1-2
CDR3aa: CASSLNWAGTPYGYTF
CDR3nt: TGTGCCAGCAGTTTAAATTGGGCAGGGACTCCTTATGGCTACACCTTC

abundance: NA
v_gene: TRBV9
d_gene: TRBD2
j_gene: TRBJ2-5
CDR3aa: CASSVTSGGETQYF
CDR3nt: TGTGCCAGCAGCGTCACTAGCGGGGGGGAGACCCAGTACTTC

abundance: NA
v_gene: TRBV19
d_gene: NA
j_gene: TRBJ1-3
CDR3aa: CASLGGEAGNTIYF
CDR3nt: TGTGCCAGTCTCGGTGGAGAAGCTGGAAACACCATATATTTT

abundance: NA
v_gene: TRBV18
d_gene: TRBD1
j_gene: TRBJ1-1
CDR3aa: CASSPPTGGAETEAFF
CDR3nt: TGTGCCAGCTCACCCCCCACAGGGGGCGCGGAGACTGAAGCTTTCTTT

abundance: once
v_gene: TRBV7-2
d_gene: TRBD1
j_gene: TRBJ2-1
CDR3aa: CASSWDSNEQFF
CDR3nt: TGTGCCAGCAGCTGGGACAGCAATGAGCAGTTCTTC

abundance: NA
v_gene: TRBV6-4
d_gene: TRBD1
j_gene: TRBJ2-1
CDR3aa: CASSDATGGSVNEQFF
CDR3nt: TGTGCCAGCAGTGACGCCACAGGGGGCTCCGTCAATGAGCAGTTCTTC

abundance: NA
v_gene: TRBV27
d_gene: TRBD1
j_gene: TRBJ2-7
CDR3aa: CASTTTGNRIDEQYF
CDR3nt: TGTGCCAGCACTACGACAGGGAATAGGATCGACGAGCAGTACTTC

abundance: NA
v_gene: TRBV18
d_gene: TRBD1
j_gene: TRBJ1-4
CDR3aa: CASSRNLGGTNEKLFF
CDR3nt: TGTGCCAGCTCACGTAACTTAGGGGGCACTAATGAAAAACTGTTTTTT

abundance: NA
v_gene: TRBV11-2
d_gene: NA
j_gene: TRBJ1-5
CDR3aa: CASSEDGSGEPQHF
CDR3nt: TGTGCCAGCAGCGAGGACGGATCCGGGGAGCCCCAGCATTTT

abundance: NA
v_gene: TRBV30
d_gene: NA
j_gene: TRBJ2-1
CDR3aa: CAWTKENSEQFF
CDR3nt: TGTGCCTGGACCAAGGAAAACAGTGAGCAGTTCTTC

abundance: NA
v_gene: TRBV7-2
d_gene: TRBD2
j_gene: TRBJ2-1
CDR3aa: CASSLELAGGPRSYNEQFF
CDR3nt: TGTGCCAGCAGCTTAGAGCTAGCGGGAGGGCCTAGATCCTACAATGAGCAGTTCTTC

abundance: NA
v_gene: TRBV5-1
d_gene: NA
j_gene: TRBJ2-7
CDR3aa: CASSLAPGSGYEQYF
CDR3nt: TGCGCCAGCAGCTTGGCCCCGGGAAGCGGTTACGAGCAGTACTTC

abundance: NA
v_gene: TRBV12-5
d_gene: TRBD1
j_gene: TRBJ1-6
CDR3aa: CASGLVHGTGAPYNSPLHF
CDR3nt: TGTGCTAGTGGTTTGGTACATGGGACAGGGGCCCCCTATAATTCACCCCTCCACTTT

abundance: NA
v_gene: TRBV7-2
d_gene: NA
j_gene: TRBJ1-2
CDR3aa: CASSSDGNLHGYTF
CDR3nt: TGTGCCAGCAGCTCAGACGGGAACCTGCATGGCTACACCTTC

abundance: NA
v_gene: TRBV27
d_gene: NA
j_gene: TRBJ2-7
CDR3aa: CASSYSHGMSYEQYF
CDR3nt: TGTGCCAGCAGTTACAGCCACGGAATGTCCTACGAGCAGTACTTC

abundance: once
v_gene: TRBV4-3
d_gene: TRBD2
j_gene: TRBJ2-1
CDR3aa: CASSQEPSGGYNEQFF
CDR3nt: TGCGCCAGCAGCCAAGAACCCAGCGGGGGCTACAATGAGCAGTTCTTC

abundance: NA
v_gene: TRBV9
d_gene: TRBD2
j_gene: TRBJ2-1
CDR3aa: CASNGGTSGGGSYNEQFF
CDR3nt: TGTGCCAGCAACGGAGGGACTAGCGGAGGGGGCTCCTACAATGAGCAGTTCTTC

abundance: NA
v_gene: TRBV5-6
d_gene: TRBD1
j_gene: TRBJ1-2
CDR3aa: CASSAPGGYGDGYGYTF
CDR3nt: TGTGCCAGCAGCGCTCCAGGGGGCTACGGGGACGGCTATGGCTACACCTTC

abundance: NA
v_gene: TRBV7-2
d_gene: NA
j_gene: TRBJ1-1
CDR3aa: CASRPDRSSTEAFF
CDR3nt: TGTGCCAGCAGACCCGACAGGTCGAGTACTGAAGCTTTCTTT

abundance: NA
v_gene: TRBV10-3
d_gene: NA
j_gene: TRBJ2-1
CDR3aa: CASRDSYNEQFF
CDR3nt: TGTGCCTCTCGGGACTCCTACAATGAGCAGTTCTTC